This section outlines one TCR beta chain sequence together with its context. The antigen it binds to is not known. No base qualities exist here, and no much larger clone lies one base off it. The immunoSEQ assay was applied to genomic DNA for TCRB CDR3 sequencing. Per the source publication's procedure: The analyses included only productive TCRB rearrangements. Clonality was calculated as a Shannon entropy-based productive clonality index, and a clone was defined by a unique TCRB CDR3 sequence. The template counts of each clone relative to the total templates per sample were used to calculate repertoire overlap between two samples. A correlation with a Spearman r of roughly 0.61 was found between V-gene usage by flow cytometry and V-gene usage by TCRB sequencing. The immuneACCESS repertoire file appears here via TCRdb, limited to in-frame rearrangements. These files lack a portion of the clones; in checked studies, under half of the deficit traces to unresolved V genes, and the cause of the others is not known. V, J and clone size are taken as reported in that table, and D and trimming were inferred from the DNA itself. This sample lists under 15,000 clones; under 85% were detected once. 13% to 15% of the sample belongs to the ten largest clones.

V and J lose 0 bases and 7 bases, and a span of 9 bases separates them. Inclusive of the bounding cysteine and phenylalanine, the CDR3 is 14 residues long. CDR3 DNA only is kept here, 42 bases in frame from base 1. Taken from the germline V gene (reference sequence), the CDR1 and CDR2 loops are MNHEY and SMNVEV. These data originate in a study of somatic mutations in cytotoxic T cells in rheumatoid arthritis (dated by TCRdb to 2016 to 2017). Context from the whole study: A FACSAria II or Sony SH800 was used to flow-sort some V beta antibody-stained T-cell populations at nearly 100% purity, and TCRB sequencing was also done on sorted V beta1+ cells. The study asked whether expanded CD8+ T-cell clones in newly diagnosed, untreated rheumatoid arthritis carry somatic mutations, and used TCRB deep sequencing to characterize clonality. A total of 65 rheumatoid arthritis patients and about 20 healthy controls underwent TCRB deep sequencing. Patient and control groups had essentially identical median ages.

The 20 or so healthy controls were blood donors whose buffy coats were used; they had a median age of around 60 years (range about 21-75), and roughly 50% were female. On an AutoMACS, CD4+ and CD8+ cells were isolated via positive magnetic bead selection, and their purity was verified by flow cytometry. Peripheral blood mononuclear cells were obtained using density gradient separation with Ficoll-Paque PLUS. DNA from CD4-enriched, CD8-enriched or PBMC samples was extracted using Nucleospin Tissue or Tissue XS kits and then quantified on a Qubit 2.0 fluorometer. What the study reported, not specific to this receptor: No adjustment for multiple comparisons was made for the slight TRBV07 underrepresentation in patients. Healthy controls showed no age-related increase in CD8+ clonality, whereas patients did (Spearman r ≈ 0.5). In about an eighth of the roughly 60 patients the largest CD8+ clone exceeded 20% of CD8+ cells, and several identical CD8+ TCRB sequences were shared between blood and synovial fluid. CD8+ T-cell clonality in rheumatoid arthritis patients was not significantly different from that in age-matched healthy controls. Viral specificity could not be ruled out by absence from virus-specific databases, and the antigen targets of the expanded CD8+ clones remained unknown.

Here the chain combines TRBV27 and TRBJ2-2; TRBD1 could be the D gene, as 5 bases match. Sequencing used CD8+ T cells sorted from blood. The TCR sequence derives from a woman aged 60-75 years in good health. The sequenced DNA is TGTGCCAGCAGTTTATCGCAGCAGGGCGGGGAGCTGTTTTTT. It encodes CASSLSQQGGELFF.